This record looks at one TCR beta chain sequence and its context. Its antigen remains undetermined. The input lacks base qualities; no much larger clone sits a single base away. This record comes from a study of immune cell composition in non-small cell lung cancer (TCRdb year 2017). With regard to the full study: Histologic subtype, mainly lung adenocarcinoma or squamous cell carcinoma, was assigned on the basis of H&E together with p63, CK5, Napsin A and TTF-1 immunohistochemistry. Adaptive Biotechnologies TCR-beta sequencing was carried out on some 36 paired NSCLC tumour and non-adjacent lung specimens, as well as on approximately 26 tumour-only specimens. In supplementary cohort #1, which comprised 10 lung adenocarcinoma cases, paired tumour/lung TCR-beta sequencing was performed and TIL populations were generated so that tumour reactivity could be assessed. Four tumour specimens that had TCR-beta data belonged to rare histological subtypes and were left out of the subtype comparisons.

The investigation overall reported the following: Only roughly nine cases were included in the reactivity cohort, and sequence sharing between tumour-reactive clones and the dominant in vivo tumour-associated clones was not shown. Nearly half of NSCLC cases had tumour-associated clones >0.5%, found in about 36% of adenocarcinomas compared with approximately 77% of squamous carcinomas. Smoking pack-years did not significantly correlate with tumour TCR-beta clonality. Across 10 or so adenocarcinoma cases, the maximal tumour-associated clone frequency showed a strong correlation with TIL tumour reactivity, but overall clonality showed no such correlation.

TCR-beta CDR3 regions were amplified from genomic DNA by a two-step multiplex PCR, with the second step adding Illumina-compatible adaptors. TCR-beta immunosequencing was carried out on an Illumina platform through the commercial immunoSEQ service. The source study handled its data this way. Repertoires were summarised as Top 10 Clones, the percentage of T-cell templates from the ten most frequent sequences, and productive clonality. Values for productive clonality spanned 0 to 1, where a value of 1 indicated a monoclonal population. Tumour-associated clones, identified using log10 scatter plots, were defined as sequences that made up at least 0.1% of tumour T-cell templates and were not found in the matched non-adjacent lung. Student's t-tests were used for two-group comparisons, ANOVA for comparisons across stages, and linear regression for relationships, with analyses done in GraphPad Prism7 and R. In TCRdb, the immuneACCESS table is reduced to in-frame sequences with V and J assigned. These tables do not hold every clone; where another copy was compared, an unresolved V gene accounts for under half, and the others remain unexplained. For V, J and clone size, that table is used; D and trimming come from the DNA. This sample lists approximately 3,000 clones; about 68% were detected once. The ten largest clones represent 25% to 30% of the sample.

Normal lung samples came from the same patient and consisted of non-adjacent lung tissue collected as far from the tumour as possible, at a distance of at least 3 cm. Genomic DNA was extracted with the QIAamp DNA kit from frozen aliquots of unsorted single-cell suspensions. Tissues arrived within 2 hours of resection and were immediately processed into single-cell suspensions. Tissue was mechanically dissociated and enzymatically digested with DNase I, collagenase I and hyaluronidase for approximately 30 minutes at 37 °C, then filtered and RBC-lysed. The TCR was taken from a human donor with non-small cell lung cancer. Sequencing input: non-adjacent lung tissue.

The DNA reads as follows: TGCGCCAGCAGCCATCAGGGTCTCGGGAGGGTCGGGGAGACCCAGTACTTC. This translates into CASSHQGLGRVGETQYF. The chain uses TRBV4-3 and TRBJ2-5; TRBD2 matches 8 bases in the middle. Here V drops 3 bases and J drops 5 bases, and the junction holds 14 bases not matched to any gene. The CDR3 measures 17 amino acids from cysteine to phenylalanine. Only the CDR3 part of the read is kept: 51 bases, read in frame from the first base. CDR1 LGHNA and CDR2 YSLEER are derived from the germline V gene.